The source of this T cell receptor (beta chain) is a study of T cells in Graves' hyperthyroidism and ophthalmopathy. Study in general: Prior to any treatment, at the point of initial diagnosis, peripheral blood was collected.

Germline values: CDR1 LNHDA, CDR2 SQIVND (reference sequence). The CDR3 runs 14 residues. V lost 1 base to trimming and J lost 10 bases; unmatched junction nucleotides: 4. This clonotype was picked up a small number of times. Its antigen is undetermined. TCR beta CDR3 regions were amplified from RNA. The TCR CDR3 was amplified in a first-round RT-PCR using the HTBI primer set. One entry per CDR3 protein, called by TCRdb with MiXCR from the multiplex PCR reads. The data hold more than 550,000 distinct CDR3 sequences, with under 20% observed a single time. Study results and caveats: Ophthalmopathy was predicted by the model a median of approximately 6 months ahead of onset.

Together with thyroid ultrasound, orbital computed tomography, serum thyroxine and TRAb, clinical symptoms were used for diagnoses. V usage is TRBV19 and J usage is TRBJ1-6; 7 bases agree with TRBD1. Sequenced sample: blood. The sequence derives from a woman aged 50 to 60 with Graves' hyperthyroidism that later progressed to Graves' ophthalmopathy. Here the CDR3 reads CASSIVGGGSPLHF. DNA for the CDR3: TGTGCCAGTAGTATAGTAGGGGGCGGCTCACCCCTCCACTTT.